This is a list of T cell receptor beta chains from one sample in a study of cytotoxic CD8 clonotypes in ibrutinib-treated CLL. Here immunoSEQ multiplex PCR was the method, and the copy in TCRdb shows in-frame clones only, minus some. The table shows about 76,000 clones, with around 83% occurring only once. Sequencing was performed on PBMCs, taken before ibrutinib treatment. These receptors were taken from a human donor with chronic lymphocytic leukemia. The CDR3 runs from the conserved cysteine through the conserved F or W. Fields, in order: J gene, V gene, D gene, clone size, CDR3 protein, CDR3 DNA. The D gene is left open where the match is weak. A clone size is listed for some rows: how often the clone was seen (once, few, many), or a class if it is expanded.

TRBJ2-2 | TRBV27 | TRBD2 | - | CASSLGLDPGELFF | TGTGCCAGCAGTCTAGGACTAGATCCCGGGGAGCTGTTTTTT
TRBJ2-3 | TRBV7-3 | - | - | CASSPRPKPTDTQYF | TGTGCCAGCAGCCCGCGACCCAAACCCACAGATACGCAGTATTTT
TRBJ2-6 | TRBV7-9 | - | - | CASSFSGANVLTF | TGTGCCAGCAGCTTTTCTGGGGCCAACGTCCTGACTTTC
TRBJ2-5 | TRBV11-1 | TRBD1 | once | CASSLDGGDRIQETQYF | TGTGCCAGCAGCTTAGACGGTGGGGACAGAATCCAAGAGACCCAGTACTTC
TRBJ2-5 | TRBV19 | - | - | CASSIGLGVKETQYF | TGTGCCAGTAGTATCGGCCTTGGGGTAAAAGAGACCCAGTACTTC
TRBJ1-2 | TRBV5-8 | TRBD1 | - | CASSSRDRGPWGGYGYTF | TGTGCCAGCAGCTCGCGGGACAGGGGGCCCTGGGGAGGTTATGGCTACACCTTC
TRBJ2-3 | TRBV5-1 | - | - | CASSLAVATSTDTQYF | TGCGCCAGCAGCTTGGCCGTTGCAACTAGCACAGATACGCAGTATTTT
TRBJ2-7 | TRBV19 | TRBD2 | - | CASSKRGTYEQYF | TGTGCCAGTTCTAAGCGGGGAACCTACGAGCAGTACTTC
TRBJ2-2 | TRBV7-9 | TRBD2 | - | CASSITRAGERVNTGELFF | TGTGCCAGCAGTATCACCCGGGCGGGGGAGCGGGTCAACACCGGGGAGCTGTTTTTT
TRBJ1-1 | TRBV7-2 | - | - | CASTLTVQLNTEAFF | TGTGCCAGCACCCTGACCGTCCAGCTGAACACTGAAGCTTTCTTT
TRBJ2-7 | TRBV19 | - | - | CASSWGFGNEQYF | TGTGCCAGTAGTTGGGGTTTCGGAAACGAGCAGTACTTC
TRBJ1-2 | TRBV7-6 | TRBD1 | few | CASSSDGQATNGYTF | TGTGCCAGCAGCTCCGATGGACAGGCGACGAATGGCTACACCTTC
TRBJ1-2 | TRBV11-2 | - | - | CASSLAENYGYTF | TGTGCCAGCAGCTTAGCAGAGAACTATGGCTACACCTTC
TRBJ2-7 | TRBV15 | - | - | CATSREDTARYEQYF | TGTGCCACCAGCAGAGAGGACACGGCGAGGTACGAGCAGTACTTC
TRBJ2-7 | TRBV7-9 | - | - | CASSSDLPYEQYF | TGTGCCAGCAGCTCGGACTTGCCCTACGAGCAGTACTTC
TRBJ2-5 | TRBV11-3 | - | - | CASSSTQETQYF | TGTGCCAGCAGCTCTACTCAAGAGACCCAGTACTTC
TRBJ2-1 | TRBV7-9 | TRBD2 | - | CASSRSGMDEQFF | TGTGCCAGCAGCCGTAGCGGGATGGATGAGCAGTTCTTC
TRBJ1-1 | TRBV5-4 | TRBD1 | - | CASNDRVRAEAFF | TGTGCCAGCAACGACAGGGTAAGGGCTGAAGCTTTCTTT
TRBJ2-1 | TRBV5-8 | - | - | CASIRGGSSYNEQFF | TGTGCCAGCATCAGGGGCGGGTCTTCCTACAATGAGCAGTTCTTC
TRBJ2-1 | TRBV9 | - | - | CASSLNRDSPRDNEQFF | TGTGCCAGCAGCCTCAACCGGGACTCACCACGAGACAATGAGCAGTTCTTC
TRBJ2-1 | TRBV19 | TRBD2 | - | CASSVTGTSGTVYNEQFF | TGTGCCAGTAGTGTCACCGGGACTAGCGGGACGGTCTACAATGAGCAGTTCTTC
TRBJ2-7 | TRBV7-6 | - | - | CASSLPGTQYEQYF | TGTGCCAGCAGCTTACCCGGGACCCAATACGAGCAGTACTTC
TRBJ1-5 | TRBV2 | - | - | CASTGQKNQPQHF | TGTGCCAGCACCGGACAAAAGAATCAGCCCCAGCATTTT
TRBJ1-5 | TRBV19 | - | - | CASSQIGGKGNQPQHF | TGTGCCAGTAGCCAGATCGGGGGAAAGGGCAATCAGCCCCAGCATTTT
TRBJ1-2 | TRBV29-1 | - | - | CSVPGRGDYGYTF | TGCAGCGTTCCGGGGAGGGGCGACTATGGCTACACCTTC
TRBJ2-5 | TRBV27 | - | - | CASSKQGREETQYF | TGTGCCAGCAGTAAACAGGGAAGGGAAGAGACCCAGTACTTC
TRBJ2-1 | TRBV11-2 | - | - | CASSLPEVDEQFF | TGTGCCAGCAGCTTACCGGAGGTTGATGAGCAGTTCTTC
TRBJ1-1 | TRBV5-4 | - | - | CASRGDFYGTEAFF | TGTGCCAGCAGGGGGGACTTCTACGGCACTGAAGCTTTCTTT
TRBJ1-1 | TRBV5-8 | - | few | CASSLSRNTEAFF | TGTGCCAGCAGCTTGAGCCGGAACACTGAAGCTTTCTTT
TRBJ2-7 | TRBV6-5 | TRBD1 | - | CASSYVSGTGVGEQYF | TGTGCCAGCAGTTACGTATCTGGGACAGGGGTAGGCGAGCAGTACTTC
TRBJ2-7 | TRBV10-3 | TRBD2 | - | CATNSGSGYEQYF | TGTGCCACTAACAGCGGGAGCGGCTACGAGCAGTACTTC
TRBJ2-1 | TRBV5-1 | TRBD2 | - | CASRQGKTSGRGNEQFF | TGCGCCAGCCGACAGGGAAAGACTAGCGGGAGGGGGAATGAGCAGTTCTTC
TRBJ2-2 | TRBV15 | - | - | CATSSGVDKSPGELFF | TGTGCCACCAGCAGCGGGGTAGATAAATCTCCCGGGGAGCTGTTTTTT
TRBJ2-7 | TRBV7-2 | - | - | CASSLDGLFWRRDYEQYF | TGTGCCAGCAGCTTAGATGGCCTTTTCTGGCGGAGAGACTACGAGCAGTACTTC
TRBJ2-4 | TRBV25-1 | - | - | CASSPGRGNIQYF | TGTGCCAGCAGCCCCGGACGGGGAAACATTCAGTACTTC
TRBJ2-2 | TRBV7-3 | - | - | CASSLIGANTGELFF | TGTGCCAGCAGCTTAATAGGGGCTAACACCGGGGAGCTGTTTTTT
TRBJ2-7 | TRBV6-5 | TRBD1 | - | CASSVRDRLRYEQYF | TGTGCCAGCTCTGTTCGGGACAGATTACGCTACGAGCAGTACTTC
TRBJ2-3 | TRBV9 | - | - | CASSAEGRGTDTQYF | TGTGCCAGCAGCGCGGAGGGCCGAGGCACAGATACGCAGTATTTT
TRBJ1-3 | TRBV5-1 | - | - | CASSFSPQEDTIYF | TGCGCCAGCAGCTTTTCACCACAGGAGGACACCATATATTTT
TRBJ1-4 | TRBV19 | TRBD1 | - | CASSILDRGEKLFF | TGTGCCAGTAGTATACTAGACAGGGGAGAAAAACTGTTTTTT
TRBJ2-1 | TRBV19 | TRBD2 | - | CASSTPGLANEQFF | TGTGCCAGTAGTACTCCGGGACTAGCTAATGAGCAGTTCTTC
TRBJ1-4 | TRBV19 | - | - | CASSPVGRGGEKLFF | TGTGCCAGTAGTCCCGTCGGCAGGGGCGGTGAAAAACTGTTTTTT
TRBJ2-2 | TRBV6-5 | TRBD2 | - | CASGGEGTNTGELFF | TGTGCCAGTGGTGGGGAGGGGACGAACACCGGGGAGCTGTTTTTT
TRBJ1-2 | TRBV11-2 | - | - | CASSLIGYGYTF | TGTGCCAGCAGCTTAATTGGGTATGGCTACACCTTC
TRBJ2-3 | TRBV14 | - | - | CASSPSLFGGQYF | TGTGCCAGCAGCCCGTCGCTGTTCGGGGGGCAGTATTTT
TRBJ2-1 | TRBV2 | - | - | CASSLNRPHEQFF | TGTGCCAGCAGTCTCAACCGGCCTCATGAGCAGTTCTTC
TRBJ2-2 | TRBV27 | - | - | CASSLEGITGELFF | TGTGCCAGCAGTTTGGAAGGGATCACCGGGGAGCTGTTTTTT
TRBJ2-5 | TRBV28 | TRBD2 | - | CASSAGLAGETQYF | TGTGCCAGCAGTGCGGGACTAGCGGGAGAGACCCAGTACTTC
TRBJ1-1 | TRBV9 | - | - | CASSVVRAGEAFF | TGTGCCAGCAGCGTAGTCAGGGCTGGTGAAGCTTTCTTT
TRBJ1-2 | TRBV19 | - | - | CASSIFPTVSYGYTF | TGTGCCAGTAGTATTTTCCCGACAGTTTCCTATGGCTACACCTTC
TRBJ1-2 | TRBV12-5 | TRBD1 | - | CASGAGTGVSSGYTF | TGTGCTAGTGGTGCTGGGACAGGGGTCTCGTCTGGCTACACCTTC
TRBJ2-1 | TRBV15 | TRBD2 | once | CATSRALAGVGNEQFF | TGTGCCACCAGCAGAGCCCTAGCGGGAGTGGGAAATGAGCAGTTCTTC
TRBJ2-3 | TRBV19 | TRBD2 | - | CASTMGGEGRPTQYF | TGTGCCAGTACTATGGGTGGGGAGGGTCGTCCTACGCAGTATTTT
TRBJ2-7 | TRBV7-8 | TRBD2 | - | CASSPAGGGLEEQYF | TGTGCCAGCAGCCCTGCGGGAGGGGGTCTTGAAGAGCAGTACTTC
TRBJ1-1 | TRBV29-1 | - | - | CSVGPQSEAFF | TGCAGCGTTGGGCCGCAAAGTGAAGCTTTCTTT
TRBJ2-5 | TRBV19 | - | - | CASSGRVQETQYF | TGTGCCAGTAGTGGCAGGGTACAAGAGACCCAGTACTTC
TRBJ2-2 | TRBV5-1 | TRBD1 | - | CASSGTGTGTGELFF | TGCGCCAGCAGCGGCACCGGGACAGGGACCGGGGAGCTGTTTTTT